Sequencing of this T cell receptor (beta chain) was carried out in a study of CD4+ T cells in melanoma. Regarding the study as a whole: Neoantigen-specific CD4+ T cells in melanoma reportedly had diverse differentiation states. A reported correlation linked neoantigen-specific CD4+ T cells to CD8+, macrophage and B cell function.

Concerning this clone itself: Its antigen is as yet unknown.

Germline values: CDR1 GTSNPN, CDR2 SVGIG (reference sequence). The CDR3 has 13 amino acids. The V end was cut by 0 bases, the J end by 2 bases, with 5 bases between. Sequenced by immunoSEQ multiplex PCR; TCRdb stores in-frame clones only, minus some. The top ten hold about an eighth of the sample, which has 40,000 to 50,000 clones, about 88% seen once. The sequence was collected from a human donor with melanoma. This chain links TRBV30 with TRBJ1-5; D gene ambiguous. The sequenced sample was peripheral blood. The CDR3 nucleotides read TGTGCCTGGAGTGTAAACGGCAATCAGCCCCAGCATTTT. This translates into CAWSVNGNQPQHF.